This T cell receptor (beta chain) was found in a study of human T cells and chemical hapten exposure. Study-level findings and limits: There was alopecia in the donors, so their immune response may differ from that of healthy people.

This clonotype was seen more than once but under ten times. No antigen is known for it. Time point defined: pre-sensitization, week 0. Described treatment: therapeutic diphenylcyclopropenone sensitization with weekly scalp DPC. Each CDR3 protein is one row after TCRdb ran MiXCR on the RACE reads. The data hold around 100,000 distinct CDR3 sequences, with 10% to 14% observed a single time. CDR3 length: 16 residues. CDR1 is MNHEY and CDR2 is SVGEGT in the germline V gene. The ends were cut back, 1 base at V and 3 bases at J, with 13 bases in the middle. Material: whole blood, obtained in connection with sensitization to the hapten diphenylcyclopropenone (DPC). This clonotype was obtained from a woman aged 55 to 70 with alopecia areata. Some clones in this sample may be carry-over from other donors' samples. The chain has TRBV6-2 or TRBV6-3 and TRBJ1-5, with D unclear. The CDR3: CASSYLAGRFNQPQHF. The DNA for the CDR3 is TGTGCCAGCAGTTACTTGGCGGGCAGGTTCAATCAGCCCCAGCATTTT.